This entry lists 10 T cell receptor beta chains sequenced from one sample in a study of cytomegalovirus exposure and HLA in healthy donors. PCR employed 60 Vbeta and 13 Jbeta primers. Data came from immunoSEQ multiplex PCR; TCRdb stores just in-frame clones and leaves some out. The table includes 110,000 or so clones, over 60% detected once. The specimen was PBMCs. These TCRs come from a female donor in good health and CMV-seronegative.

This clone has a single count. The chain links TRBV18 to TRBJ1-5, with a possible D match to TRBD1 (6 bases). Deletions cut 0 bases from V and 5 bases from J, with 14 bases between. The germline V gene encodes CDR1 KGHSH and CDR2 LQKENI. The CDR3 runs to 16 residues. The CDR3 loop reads CASSPPAGAGDQPQHF. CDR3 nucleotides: TGTGCCAGCTCACCACCGGCAGGGGCGGGGGATCAGCCCCAGCATTTT.

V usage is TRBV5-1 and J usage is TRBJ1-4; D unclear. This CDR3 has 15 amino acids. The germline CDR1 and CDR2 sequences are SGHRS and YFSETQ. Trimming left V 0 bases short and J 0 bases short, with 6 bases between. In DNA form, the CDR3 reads TGCGCCAGCAGCTTGGGTCAGACAACTAATGAAAAACTGTTTTTT. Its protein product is CASSLGQTTNEKLFF.

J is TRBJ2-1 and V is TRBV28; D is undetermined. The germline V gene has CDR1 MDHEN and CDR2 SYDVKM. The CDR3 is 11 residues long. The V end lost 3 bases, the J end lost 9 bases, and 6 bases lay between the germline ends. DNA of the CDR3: TGTGCCAGCAGTTTCTCTACTGAGCAGTTCTTC. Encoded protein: CASSFSTEQFF.

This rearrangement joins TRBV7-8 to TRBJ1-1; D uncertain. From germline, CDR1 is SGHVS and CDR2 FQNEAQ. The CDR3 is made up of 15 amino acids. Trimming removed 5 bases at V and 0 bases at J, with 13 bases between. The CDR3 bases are TGTGCCAGCAGCCCGACTGGGAGTTTGAACACTGAAGCTTTCTTT. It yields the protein CASSPTGSLNTEAFF. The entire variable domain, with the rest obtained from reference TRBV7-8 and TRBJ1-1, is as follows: GAGVSQSPRYKVAKRGQDVALRCDPISGHVSLFWYQQALGQGPEFLTYFQNEAQLDKSGLPSDRFFAERPEGSVSTLKIQRTQQEDSAVYLCASSPTGSLNTEAFFGQGTRLTVV.

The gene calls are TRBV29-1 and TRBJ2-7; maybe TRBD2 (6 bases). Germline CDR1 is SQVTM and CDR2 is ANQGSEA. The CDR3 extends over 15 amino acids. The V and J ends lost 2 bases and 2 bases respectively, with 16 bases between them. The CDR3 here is CSVERLAGSTYEQYF. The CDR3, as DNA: TGCAGCGTTGAAAGGTTGGCGGGGAGCACCTACGAGCAGTACTTC.

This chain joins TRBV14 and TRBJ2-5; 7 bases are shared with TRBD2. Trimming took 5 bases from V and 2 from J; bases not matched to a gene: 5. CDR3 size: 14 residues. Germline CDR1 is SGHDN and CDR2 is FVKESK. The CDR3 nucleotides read TGTGCCAGCAGCAACCGGGACTATCAAGAGACCCAGTACTTC. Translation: CASSNRDYQETQYF.

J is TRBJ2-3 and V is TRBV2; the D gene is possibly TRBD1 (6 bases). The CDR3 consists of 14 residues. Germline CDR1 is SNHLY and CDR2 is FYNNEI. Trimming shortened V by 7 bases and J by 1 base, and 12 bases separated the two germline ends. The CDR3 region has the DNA TGTGCCAGCAAGGGGGTATCGGGCACAGATACGCAGTATTTT. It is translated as CASKGVSGTDTQYF.

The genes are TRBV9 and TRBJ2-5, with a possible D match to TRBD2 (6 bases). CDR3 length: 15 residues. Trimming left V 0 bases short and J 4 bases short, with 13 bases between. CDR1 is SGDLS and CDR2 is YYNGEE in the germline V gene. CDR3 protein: CASSVEAREVETQYF. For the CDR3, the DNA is TGTGCCAGCAGCGTAGAGGCCAGGGAGGTAGAGACCCAGTACTTC. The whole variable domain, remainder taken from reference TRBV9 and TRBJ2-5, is DSGVTQTPKHLITATGQRVTLRCSPRSGDLSVYWYQQSLDQGLQFLIQYYNGEERAKGNILERFSAQQFPDLHSELNLSSLELGDSALYFCASSVEAREVETQYFGPGTRLLVL.

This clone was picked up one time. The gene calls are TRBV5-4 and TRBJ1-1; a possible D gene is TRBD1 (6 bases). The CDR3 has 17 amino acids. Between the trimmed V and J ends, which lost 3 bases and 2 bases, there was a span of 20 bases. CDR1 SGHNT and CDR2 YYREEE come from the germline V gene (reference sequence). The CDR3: CASSSGGPRLGNTEAFF. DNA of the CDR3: TGTGCCAGCAGCTCGGGGGGGCCCCGGTTAGGTAACACTGAAGCTTTCTTT.

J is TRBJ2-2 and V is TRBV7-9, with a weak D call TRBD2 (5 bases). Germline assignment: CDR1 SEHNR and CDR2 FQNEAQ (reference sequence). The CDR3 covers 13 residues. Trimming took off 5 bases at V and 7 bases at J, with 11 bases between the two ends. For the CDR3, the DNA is TGTGCCAGCAGCCGCCCGGGGAGCGGGGAGCTGTTTTTT. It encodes CASSRPGSGELFF.